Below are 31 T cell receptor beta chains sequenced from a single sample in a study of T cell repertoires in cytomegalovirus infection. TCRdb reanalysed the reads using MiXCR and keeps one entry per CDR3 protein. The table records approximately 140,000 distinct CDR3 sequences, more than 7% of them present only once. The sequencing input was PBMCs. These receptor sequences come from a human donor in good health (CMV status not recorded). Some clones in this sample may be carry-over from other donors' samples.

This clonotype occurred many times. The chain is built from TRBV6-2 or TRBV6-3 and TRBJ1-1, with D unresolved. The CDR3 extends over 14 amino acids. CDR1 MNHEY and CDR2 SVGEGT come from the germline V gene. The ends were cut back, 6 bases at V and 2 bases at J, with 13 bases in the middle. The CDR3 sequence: CASRSTGSNTEAFF. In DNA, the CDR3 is TGTGCCAGCAGGAGTACGGGATCAAACACTGAAGCTTTCTTT.

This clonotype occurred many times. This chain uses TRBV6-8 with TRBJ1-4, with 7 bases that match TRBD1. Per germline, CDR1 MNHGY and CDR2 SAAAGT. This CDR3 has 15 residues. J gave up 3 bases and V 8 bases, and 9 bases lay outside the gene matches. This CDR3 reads CASSDRADSNEKLFF. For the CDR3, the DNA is TGTGCCAGCTCCGACAGGGCGGATTCTAATGAAAAACTGTTTTTT.

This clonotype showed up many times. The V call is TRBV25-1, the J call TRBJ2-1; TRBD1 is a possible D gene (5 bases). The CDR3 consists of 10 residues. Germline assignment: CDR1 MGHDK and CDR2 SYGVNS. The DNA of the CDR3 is TGTGGCGCAGGGATGAATGAGCAGTTCTTC. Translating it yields CGAGMNEQFF.

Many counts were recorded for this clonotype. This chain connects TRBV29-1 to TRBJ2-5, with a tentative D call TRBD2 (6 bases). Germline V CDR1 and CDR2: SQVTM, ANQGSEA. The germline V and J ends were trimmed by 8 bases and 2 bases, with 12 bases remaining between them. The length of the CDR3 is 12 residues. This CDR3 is CSTHGGQETQYF. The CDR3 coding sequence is TGCAGCACCCATGGAGGGCAAGAGACCCAGTACTTC.

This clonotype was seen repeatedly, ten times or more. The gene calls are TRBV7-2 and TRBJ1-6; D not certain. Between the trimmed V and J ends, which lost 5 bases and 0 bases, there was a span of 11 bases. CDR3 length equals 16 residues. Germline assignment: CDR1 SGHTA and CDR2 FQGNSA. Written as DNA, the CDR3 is TGTGCCAGCAGCCGATCCGGGAGCTCCTATAATTCACCCCTCCACTTT. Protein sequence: CASSRSGSSYNSPLHF.

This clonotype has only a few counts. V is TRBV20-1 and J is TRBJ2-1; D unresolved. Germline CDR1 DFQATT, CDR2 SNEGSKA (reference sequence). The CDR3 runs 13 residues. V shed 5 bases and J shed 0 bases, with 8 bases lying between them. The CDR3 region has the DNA TGCAGTGCTTGGTGGAGCTCCTACAATGAGCAGTTCTTC. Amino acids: CSAWWSSYNEQFF.

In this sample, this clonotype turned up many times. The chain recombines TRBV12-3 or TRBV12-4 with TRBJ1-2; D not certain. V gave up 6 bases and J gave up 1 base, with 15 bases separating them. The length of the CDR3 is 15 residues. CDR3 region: CASSPSLSSNYGYTF. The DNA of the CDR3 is TGTGCCAGCAGCCCCTCTCTAAGTAGTAACTATGGCTACACCTTC.

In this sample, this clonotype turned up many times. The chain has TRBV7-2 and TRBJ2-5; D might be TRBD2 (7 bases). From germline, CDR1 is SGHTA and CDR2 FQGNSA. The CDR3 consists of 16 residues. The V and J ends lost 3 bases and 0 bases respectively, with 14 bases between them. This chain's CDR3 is CASSFSRGAYQETQYF. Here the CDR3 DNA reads TGTGCCAGCAGCTTCTCCCGGGGGGCGTACCAAGAGACCCAGTACTTC. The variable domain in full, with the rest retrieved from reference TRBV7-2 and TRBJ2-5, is GAGVSQSPSNKVTEKGKDVELRCDPISGHTALYWYRQSLGQGLEFLIYFQGNSAPDKSGLPSDRFSAERTGGSVSTLTIQRTQQEDSAVYLCASSFSRGAYQETQYFGPGTRLLVL.

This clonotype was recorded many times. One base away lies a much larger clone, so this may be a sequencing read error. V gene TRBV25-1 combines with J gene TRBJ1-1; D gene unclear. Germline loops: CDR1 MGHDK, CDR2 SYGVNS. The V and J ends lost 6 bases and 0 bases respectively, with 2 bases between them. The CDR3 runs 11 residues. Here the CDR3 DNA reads TGTGCCAGCAGCATGAACACTGAAGCTTTCTTT. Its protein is CASSMNTEAFF.

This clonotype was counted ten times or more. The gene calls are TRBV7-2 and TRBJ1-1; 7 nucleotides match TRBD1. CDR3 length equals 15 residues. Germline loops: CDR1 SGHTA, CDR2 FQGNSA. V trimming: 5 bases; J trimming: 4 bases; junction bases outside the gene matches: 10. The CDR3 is CASSPGGGRVTEAFF. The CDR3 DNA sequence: TGTGCCAGCAGCCCAGGGGGGGGGAGGGTCACTGAAGCTTTCTTT. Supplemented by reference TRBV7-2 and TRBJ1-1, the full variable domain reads GAGVSQSPSNKVTEKGKDVELRCDPISGHTALYWYRQSLGQGLEFLIYFQGNSAPDKSGLPSDRFSAERTGGSVSTLTIQRTQQEDSAVYLCASSPGGGRVTEAFFGQGTRLTVV.

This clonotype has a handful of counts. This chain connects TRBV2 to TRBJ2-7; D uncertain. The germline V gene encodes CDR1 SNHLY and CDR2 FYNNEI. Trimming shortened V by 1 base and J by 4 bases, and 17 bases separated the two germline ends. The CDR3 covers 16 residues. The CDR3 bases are TGTGCCAGCAGTGAAGGTGTTCAACTTTTATCATACGAGCAGTACTTC. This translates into CASSEGVQLLSYEQYF.

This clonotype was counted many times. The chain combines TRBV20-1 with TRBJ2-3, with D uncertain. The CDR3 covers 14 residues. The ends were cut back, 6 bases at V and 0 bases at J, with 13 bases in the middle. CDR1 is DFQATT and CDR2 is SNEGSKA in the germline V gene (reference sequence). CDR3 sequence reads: CSAPRPASTDTQYF. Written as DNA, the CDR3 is TGCAGTGCACCCCGACCGGCTAGCACAGATACGCAGTATTTT.

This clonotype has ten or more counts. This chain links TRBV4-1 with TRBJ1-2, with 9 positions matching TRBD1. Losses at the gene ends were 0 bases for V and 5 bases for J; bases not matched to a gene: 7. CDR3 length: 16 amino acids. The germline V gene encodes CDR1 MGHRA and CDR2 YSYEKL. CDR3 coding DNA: TGCGCCAGCAGCCAAGACCCCGGGACAGGGATTTATGGCTACACCTTC. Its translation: CASSQDPGTGIYGYTF.

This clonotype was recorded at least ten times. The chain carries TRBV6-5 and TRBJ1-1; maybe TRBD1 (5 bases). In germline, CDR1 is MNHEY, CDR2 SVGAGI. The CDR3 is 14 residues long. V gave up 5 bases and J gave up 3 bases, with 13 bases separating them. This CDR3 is CASSPGPLYTEAFF. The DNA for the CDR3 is TGTGCCAGCAGTCCAGGGCCTTTATACACTGAAGCTTTCTTT.

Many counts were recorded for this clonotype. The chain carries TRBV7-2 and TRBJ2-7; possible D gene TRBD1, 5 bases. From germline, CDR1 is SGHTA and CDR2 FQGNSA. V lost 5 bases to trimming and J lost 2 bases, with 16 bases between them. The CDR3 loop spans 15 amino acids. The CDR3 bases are TGTGCCAGCAGCAACCCGCCCAGGGCTACCTACGAGCAGTACTTC. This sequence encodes CASSNPPRATYEQYF.

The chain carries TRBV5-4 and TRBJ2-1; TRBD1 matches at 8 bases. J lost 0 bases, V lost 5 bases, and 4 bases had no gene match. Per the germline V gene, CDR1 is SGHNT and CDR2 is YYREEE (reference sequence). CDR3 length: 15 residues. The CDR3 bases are TGTGCCAGCAGTAACGGACAGGGCTCCTACAATGAGCAGTTCTTC. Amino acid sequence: CASSNGQGSYNEQFF.

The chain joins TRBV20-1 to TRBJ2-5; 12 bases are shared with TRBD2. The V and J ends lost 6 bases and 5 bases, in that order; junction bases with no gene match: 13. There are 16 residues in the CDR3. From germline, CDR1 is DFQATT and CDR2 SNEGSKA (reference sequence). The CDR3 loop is CSASSTSGGPGETQYF. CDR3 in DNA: TGCAGTGCCTCCTCGACTAGCGGGGGCCCGGGGGAGACCCAGTACTTC.

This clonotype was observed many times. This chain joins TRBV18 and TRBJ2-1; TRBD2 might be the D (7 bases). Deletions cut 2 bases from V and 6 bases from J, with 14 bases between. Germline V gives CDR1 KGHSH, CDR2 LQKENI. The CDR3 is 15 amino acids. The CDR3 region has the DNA TGTGCCAGCTCACCAGGGGGGGCCAGGAGCAATGAGCAGTTCTTC. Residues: CASSPGGARSNEQFF. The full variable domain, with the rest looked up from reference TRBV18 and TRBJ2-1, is NAGVMQNPRHLVRRRGQEARLRCSPMKGHSHVYWYRQLPEEGLKFMVYLQKENIIDESGMPKERFSAEFPKEGPSILRIQQVVRGDSAAYFCASSPGGARSNEQFFGPGTRLTVL.

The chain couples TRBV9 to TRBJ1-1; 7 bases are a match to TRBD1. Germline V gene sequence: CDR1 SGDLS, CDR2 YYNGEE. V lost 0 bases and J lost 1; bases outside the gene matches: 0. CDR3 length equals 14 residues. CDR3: CASSVGTGNTEAFF. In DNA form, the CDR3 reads TGTGCCAGCAGCGTAGGGACAGGGAACACTGAAGCTTTCTTT.

The CDR3 DNA reads TGTGCCAGCAGCCAAGCCCCTAGCGGGCTAAGCACAGATACGCAGTATTTT. It encodes CASSQAPSGLSTDTQYF. V usage is TRBV14 and J usage is TRBJ2-3; 8 bases match TRBD2. This CDR3 spans 17 amino acids. Germline CDR1 reads SGHDN; CDR2 reads FVKESK. The V gene end was trimmed by 1 base and the J gene end by 0 bases; junction bases not matched to a gene: 6.

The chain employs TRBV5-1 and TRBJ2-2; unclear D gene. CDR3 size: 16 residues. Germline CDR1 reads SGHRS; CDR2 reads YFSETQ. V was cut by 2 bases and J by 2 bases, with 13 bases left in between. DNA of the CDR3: TGCGCCAGCAGCTTAAACAATGGAGTAAACACCGGGGAGCTGTTTTTT. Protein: CASSLNNGVNTGELFF.

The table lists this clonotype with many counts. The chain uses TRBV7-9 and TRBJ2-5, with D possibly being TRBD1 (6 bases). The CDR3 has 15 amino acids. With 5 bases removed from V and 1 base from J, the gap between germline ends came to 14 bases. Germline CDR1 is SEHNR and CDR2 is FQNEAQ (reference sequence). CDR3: CASSTRRQVQETQYF. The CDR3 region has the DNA TGTGCCAGCAGCACCCGTAGACAGGTCCAAGAGACCCAGTACTTC.

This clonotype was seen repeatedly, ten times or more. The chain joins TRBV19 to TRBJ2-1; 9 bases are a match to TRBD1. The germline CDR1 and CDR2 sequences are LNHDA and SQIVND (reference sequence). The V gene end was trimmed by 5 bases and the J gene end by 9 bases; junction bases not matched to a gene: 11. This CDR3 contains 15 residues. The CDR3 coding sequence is TGTGCCAGTAGTGCCCGACAGGGGGGAGGAGCTGAGCAGTTCTTC. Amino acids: CASSARQGGGAEQFF.

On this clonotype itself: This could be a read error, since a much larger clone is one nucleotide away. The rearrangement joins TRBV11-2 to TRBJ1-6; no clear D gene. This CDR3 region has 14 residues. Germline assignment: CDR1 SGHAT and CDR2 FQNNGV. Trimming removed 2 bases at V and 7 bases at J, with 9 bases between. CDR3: CASSLHRVNSPLHF. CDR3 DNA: TGTGCCAGCAGCTTACATCGGGTCAATTCACCCCTCCACTTT.

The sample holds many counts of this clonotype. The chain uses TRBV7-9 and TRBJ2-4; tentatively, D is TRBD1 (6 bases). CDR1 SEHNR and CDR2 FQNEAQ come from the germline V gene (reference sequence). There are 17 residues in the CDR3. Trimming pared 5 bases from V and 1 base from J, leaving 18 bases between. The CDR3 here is CASSKETGNVAKNIQYF. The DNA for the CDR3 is TGTGCCAGCAGCAAAGAAACAGGGAATGTGGCCAAAAACATTCAGTACTTC. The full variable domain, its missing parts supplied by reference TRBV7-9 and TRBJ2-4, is DTGVSQNPRHKITKRGQNVTFRCDPISEHNRLYWYRQTLGQGPEFLTYFQNEAQLEKSRLLSDRFSAERPKGSFSTLEIQRTEQGDSAMYLCASSKETGNVAKNIQYFGAGTRLSVL.

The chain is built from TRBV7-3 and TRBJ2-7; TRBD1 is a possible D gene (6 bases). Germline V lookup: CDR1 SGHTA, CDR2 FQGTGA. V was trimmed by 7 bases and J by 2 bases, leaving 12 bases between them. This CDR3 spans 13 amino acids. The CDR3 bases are TGTGCCAGCACGGGACAAACCCCCTACGAGCAGTACTTC. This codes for CASTGQTPYEQYF.

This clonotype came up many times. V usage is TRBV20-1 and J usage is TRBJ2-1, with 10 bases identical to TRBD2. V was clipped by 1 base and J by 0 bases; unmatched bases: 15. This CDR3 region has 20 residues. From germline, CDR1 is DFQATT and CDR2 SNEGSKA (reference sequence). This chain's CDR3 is CSARALGSGGPKSSYNEQFF. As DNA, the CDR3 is TGCAGTGCTAGAGCATTAGGTAGCGGGGGGCCTAAAAGCTCCTACAATGAGCAGTTCTTC.

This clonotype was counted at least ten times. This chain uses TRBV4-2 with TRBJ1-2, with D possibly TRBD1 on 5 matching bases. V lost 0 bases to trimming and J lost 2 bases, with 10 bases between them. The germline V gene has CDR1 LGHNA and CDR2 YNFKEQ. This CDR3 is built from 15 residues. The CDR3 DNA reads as TGTGCCAGCAGCCAAGATCCGCAGGGCAACTATGGCTACACCTTC. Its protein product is CASSQDPQGNYGYTF.

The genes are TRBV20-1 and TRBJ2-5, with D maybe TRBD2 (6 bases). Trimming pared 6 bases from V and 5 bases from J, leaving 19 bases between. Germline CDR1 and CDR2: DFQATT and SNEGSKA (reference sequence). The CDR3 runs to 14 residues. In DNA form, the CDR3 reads TGCAGTGCCCCAAAGAGTCGGGGGAGCGAGACCCAGTACTTC. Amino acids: CSAPKSRGSETQYF.

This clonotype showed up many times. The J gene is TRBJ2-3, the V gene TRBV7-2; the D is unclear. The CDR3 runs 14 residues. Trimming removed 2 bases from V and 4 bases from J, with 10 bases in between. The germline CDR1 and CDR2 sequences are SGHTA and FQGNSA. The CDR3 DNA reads TGTGCCAGCAGCTTAATATTTTCTCCAGATACGCAGTATTTT. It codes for CASSLIFSPDTQYF. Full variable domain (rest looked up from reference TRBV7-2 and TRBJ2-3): GAGVSQSPSNKVTEKGKDVELRCDPISGHTALYWYRQSLGQGLEFLIYFQGNSAPDKSGLPSDRFSAERTGGSVSTLTIQRTQQEDSAVYLCASSLIFSPDTQYFGPGTRLTVL.

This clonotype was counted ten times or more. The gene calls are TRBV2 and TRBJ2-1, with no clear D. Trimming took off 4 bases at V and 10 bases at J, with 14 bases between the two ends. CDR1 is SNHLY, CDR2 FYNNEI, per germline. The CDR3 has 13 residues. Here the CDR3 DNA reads TGTGCCAGCAGTGTGGAAAGGTTTGGCGAGCAGTTCTTC. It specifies CASSVERFGEQFF.